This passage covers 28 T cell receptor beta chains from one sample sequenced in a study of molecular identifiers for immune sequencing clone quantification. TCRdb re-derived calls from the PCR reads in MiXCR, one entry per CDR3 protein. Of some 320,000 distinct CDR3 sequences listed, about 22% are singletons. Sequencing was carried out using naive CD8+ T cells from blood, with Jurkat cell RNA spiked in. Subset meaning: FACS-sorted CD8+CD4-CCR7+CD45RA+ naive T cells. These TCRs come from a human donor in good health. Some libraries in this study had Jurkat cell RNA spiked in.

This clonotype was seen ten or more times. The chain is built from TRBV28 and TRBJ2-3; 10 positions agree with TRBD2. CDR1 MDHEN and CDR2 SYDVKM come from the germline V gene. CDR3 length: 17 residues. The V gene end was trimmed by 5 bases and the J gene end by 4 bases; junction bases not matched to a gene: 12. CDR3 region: CASSVRLAGVRADTQYF. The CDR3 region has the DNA TGTGCCAGCAGTGTACGACTAGCGGGCGTACGAGCAGATACGCAGTATTTT.

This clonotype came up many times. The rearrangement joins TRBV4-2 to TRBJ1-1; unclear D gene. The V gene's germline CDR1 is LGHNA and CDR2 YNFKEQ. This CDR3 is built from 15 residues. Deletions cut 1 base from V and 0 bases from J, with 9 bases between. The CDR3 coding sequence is TGTGCCAGCAGCCAAGTATTTCAGATGAACACTGAAGCTTTCTTT. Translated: CASSQVFQMNTEAFF.

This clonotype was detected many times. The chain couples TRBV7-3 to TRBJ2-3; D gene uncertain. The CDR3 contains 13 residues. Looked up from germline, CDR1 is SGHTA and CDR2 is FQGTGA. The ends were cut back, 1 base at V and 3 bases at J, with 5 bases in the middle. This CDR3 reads CASSLKLTDTQYF. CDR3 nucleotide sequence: TGTGCCAGCAGCTTAAAGTTGACAGATACGCAGTATTTT.

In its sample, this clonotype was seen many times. For the CDR3, the DNA is TGCAGTGCTAGTCCGCCGACAGGGACAGCCTACGAGCAGTACTTC. Amino acids: CSASPPTGTAYEQYF. The rearrangement joins TRBV20-1 to TRBJ2-7; 7 nucleotides agree with TRBD1. There are 15 residues in the CDR3. Trimming at V came to 3 bases and at J to 2 bases, leaving 10 bases not matched to a gene. Germline CDR1 reads DFQATT; CDR2 reads SNEGSKA (reference sequence).

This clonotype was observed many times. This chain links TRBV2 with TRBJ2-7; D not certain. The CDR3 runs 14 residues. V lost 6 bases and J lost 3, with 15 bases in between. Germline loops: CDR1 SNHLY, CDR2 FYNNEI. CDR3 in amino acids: CASSQSPTLYEQYF. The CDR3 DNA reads TGTGCCAGCAGCCAGAGCCCGACACTCTACGAGCAGTACTTC.

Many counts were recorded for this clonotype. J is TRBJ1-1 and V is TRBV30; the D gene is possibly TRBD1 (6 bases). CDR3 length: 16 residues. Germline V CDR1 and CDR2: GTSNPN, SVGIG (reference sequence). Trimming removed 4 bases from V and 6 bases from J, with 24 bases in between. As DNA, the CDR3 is TGTGCCTGGATAAGGGGGTATGACAATCGGATCCCTGAAGCTTTCTTT. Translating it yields CAWIRGYDNRIPEAFF.

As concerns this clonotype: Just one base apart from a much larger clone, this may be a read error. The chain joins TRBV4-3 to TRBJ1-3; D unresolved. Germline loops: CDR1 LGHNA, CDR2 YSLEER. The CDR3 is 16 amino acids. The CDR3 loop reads CASSQDPDPSGSTIYF. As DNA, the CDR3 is TGCGCCAGCAGCCAAGATCCAGACCCTTCTGGAAGCACCATATATTTT.

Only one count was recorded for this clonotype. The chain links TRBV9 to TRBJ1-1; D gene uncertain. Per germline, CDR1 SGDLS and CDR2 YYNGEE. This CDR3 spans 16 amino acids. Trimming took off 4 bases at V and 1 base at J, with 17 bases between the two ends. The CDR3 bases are TGTGCCAGCAGCCCTAGCTTTACAGTTTGGAACACTGAAGCTTTCTTT. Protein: CASSPSFTVWNTEAFF.

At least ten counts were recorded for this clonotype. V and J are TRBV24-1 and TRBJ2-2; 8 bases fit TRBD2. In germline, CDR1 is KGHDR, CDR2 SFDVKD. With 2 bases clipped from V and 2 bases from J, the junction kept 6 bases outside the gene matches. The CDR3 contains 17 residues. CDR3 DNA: TGTGCCACCAGTGATTCCAACGTAGCGGGAAACACCGGGGAGCTGTTTTTT. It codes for CATSDSNVAGNTGELFF.

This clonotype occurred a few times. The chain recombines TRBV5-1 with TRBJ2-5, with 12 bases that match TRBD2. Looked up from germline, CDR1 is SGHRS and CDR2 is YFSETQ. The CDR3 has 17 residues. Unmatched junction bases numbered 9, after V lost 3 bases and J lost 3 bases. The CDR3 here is CASSSLGLAGPKETQYF. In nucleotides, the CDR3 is TGCGCCAGCAGCTCCTTAGGACTAGCGGGGCCGAAAGAGACCCAGTACTTC.

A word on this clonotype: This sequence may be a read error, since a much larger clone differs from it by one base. CDR3 loop: CAGSRADSLFEQYF. The CDR3 DNA is TGTGCCGGCAGCCGCGCGGACAGTCTCTTCGAGCAGTACTTC. This chain joins TRBV27 and TRBJ2-7, with TRBD1 as a possible D gene (6 bases). Germline assignment: CDR1 MNHEY and CDR2 SMNVEV (reference sequence). The CDR3 totals 14 residues.

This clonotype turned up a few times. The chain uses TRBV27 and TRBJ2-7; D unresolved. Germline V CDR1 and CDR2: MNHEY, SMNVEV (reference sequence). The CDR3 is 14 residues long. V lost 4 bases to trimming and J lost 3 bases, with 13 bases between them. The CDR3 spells CASSSNSGFYEQYF. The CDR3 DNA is TGTGCCAGCAGTTCCAATTCGGGCTTCTACGAGCAGTACTTC.

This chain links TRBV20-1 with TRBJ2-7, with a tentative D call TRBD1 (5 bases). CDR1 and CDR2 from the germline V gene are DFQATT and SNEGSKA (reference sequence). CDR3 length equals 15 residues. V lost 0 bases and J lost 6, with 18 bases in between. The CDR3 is CSARDPQGILSEQYF. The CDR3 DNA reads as TGCAGTGCTAGAGATCCGCAGGGAATCTTGAGCGAGCAGTACTTC.

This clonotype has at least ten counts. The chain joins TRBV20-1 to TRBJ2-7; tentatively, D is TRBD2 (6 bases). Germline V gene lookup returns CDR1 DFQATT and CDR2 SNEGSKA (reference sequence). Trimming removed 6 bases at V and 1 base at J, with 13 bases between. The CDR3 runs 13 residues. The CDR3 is CSAGRGLSYEQYF. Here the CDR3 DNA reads TGCAGTGCGGGCCGGGGACTTTCCTACGAGCAGTACTTC.

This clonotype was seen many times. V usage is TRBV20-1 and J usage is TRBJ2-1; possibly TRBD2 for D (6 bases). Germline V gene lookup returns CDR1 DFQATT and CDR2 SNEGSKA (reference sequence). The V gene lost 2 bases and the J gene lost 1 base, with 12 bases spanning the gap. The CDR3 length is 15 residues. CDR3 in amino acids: CSARPASASYNEQFF. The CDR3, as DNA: TGCAGTGCTAGACCGGCTAGCGCGTCCTACAATGAGCAGTTCTTC.

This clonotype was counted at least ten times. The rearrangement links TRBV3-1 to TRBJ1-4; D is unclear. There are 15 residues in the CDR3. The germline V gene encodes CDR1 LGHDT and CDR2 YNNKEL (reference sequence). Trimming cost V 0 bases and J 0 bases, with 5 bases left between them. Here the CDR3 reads CASSQEASTNEKLFF. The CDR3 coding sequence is TGTGCCAGCAGCCAAGAAGCGTCAACTAATGAAAAACTGTTTTTT.

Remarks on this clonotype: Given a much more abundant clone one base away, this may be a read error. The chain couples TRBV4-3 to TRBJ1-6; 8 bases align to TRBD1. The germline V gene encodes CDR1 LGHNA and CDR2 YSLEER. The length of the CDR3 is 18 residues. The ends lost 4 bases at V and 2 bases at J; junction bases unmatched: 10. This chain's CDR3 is CASSPRTGTEPYNSPLHF. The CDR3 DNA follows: TGCGCCAGCAGCCCCAGGACAGGGACCGAACCCTATAATTCACCCCTCCACTTT.

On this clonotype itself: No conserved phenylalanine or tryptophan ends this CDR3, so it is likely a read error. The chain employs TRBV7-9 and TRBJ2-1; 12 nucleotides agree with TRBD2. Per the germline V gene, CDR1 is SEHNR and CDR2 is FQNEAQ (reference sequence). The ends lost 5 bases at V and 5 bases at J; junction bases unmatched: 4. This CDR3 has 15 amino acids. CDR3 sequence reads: CASSLGLAGHNEQFV. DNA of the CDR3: TGTGCCAGCAGCCTAGGACTAGCGGGGCACAATGAGCAGTTCGTC.

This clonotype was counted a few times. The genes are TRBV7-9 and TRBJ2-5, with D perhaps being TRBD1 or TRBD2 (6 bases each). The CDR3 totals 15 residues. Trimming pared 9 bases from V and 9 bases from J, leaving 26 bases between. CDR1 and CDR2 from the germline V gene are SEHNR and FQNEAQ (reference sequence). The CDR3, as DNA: TGTGCCAGTGGGGGGCTTGACCTGTCTCCGATGGCCCAGTACTTC. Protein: CASGGLDLSPMAQYF.

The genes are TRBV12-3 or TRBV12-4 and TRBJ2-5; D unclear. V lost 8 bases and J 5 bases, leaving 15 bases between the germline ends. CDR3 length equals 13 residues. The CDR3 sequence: CASGFPGRETQYF. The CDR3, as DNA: TGTGCCAGCGGCTTCCCGGGTCGGGAGACCCAGTACTTC.

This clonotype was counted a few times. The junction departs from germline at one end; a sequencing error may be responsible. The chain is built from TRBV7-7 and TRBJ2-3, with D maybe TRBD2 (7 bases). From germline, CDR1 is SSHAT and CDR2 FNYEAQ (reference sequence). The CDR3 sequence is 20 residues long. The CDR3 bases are TGTGCTAGCAGCTTAACGTTCGGGGGGCGCGGGCCGGGAGACGCAGATACGCAGTATTTT. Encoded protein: CASSLTFGGRGPGDADTQYF.

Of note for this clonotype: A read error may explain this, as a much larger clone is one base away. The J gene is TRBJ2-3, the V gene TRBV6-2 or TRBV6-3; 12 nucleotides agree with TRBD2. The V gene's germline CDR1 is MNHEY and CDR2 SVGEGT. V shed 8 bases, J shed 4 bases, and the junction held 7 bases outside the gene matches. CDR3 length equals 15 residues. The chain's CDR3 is CASGWTSGISDTQYF. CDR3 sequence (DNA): TGTGCCAGCGGCTGGACTAGCGGGATATCAGATACGCAGTATTTT.

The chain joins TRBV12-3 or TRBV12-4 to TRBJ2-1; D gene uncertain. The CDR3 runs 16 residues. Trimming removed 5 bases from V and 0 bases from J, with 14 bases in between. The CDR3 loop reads CASSPLSPSSYNEQFF. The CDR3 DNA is TGTGCCAGCAGTCCCTTGAGCCCCAGCTCCTACAATGAGCAGTTCTTC.

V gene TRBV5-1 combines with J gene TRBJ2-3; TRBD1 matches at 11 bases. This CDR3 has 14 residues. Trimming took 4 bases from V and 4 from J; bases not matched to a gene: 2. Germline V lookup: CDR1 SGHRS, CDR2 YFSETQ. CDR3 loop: CASSGGQGADTQYF. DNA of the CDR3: TGCGCCAGCAGCGGGGGACAGGGGGCAGATACGCAGTATTTT.

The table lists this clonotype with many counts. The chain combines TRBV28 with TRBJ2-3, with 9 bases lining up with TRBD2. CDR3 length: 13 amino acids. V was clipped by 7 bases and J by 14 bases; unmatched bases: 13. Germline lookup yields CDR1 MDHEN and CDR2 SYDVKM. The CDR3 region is CASTPTGAREGYF. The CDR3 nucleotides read TGTGCCAGCACCCCGACCGGGGCGCGGGAGGGGTATTTT.

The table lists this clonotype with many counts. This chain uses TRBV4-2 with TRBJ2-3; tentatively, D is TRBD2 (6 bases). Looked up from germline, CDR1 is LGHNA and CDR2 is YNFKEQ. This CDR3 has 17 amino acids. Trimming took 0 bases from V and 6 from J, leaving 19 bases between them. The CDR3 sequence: CASSQDPTTGVADTQYF. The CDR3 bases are TGTGCCAGCAGCCAAGACCCGACTACGGGGGTAGCTGATACGCAGTATTTT.

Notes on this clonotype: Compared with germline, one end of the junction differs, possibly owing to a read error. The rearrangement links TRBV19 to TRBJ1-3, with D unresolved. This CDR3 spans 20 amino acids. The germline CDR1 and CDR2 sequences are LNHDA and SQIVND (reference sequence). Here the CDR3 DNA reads TGTGTCAGTAGTATACCTTCAATTCCCCCACACGGAGGGCCTGGAAACACCATATATTTT. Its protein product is CVSSIPSIPPHGGPGNTIYF.

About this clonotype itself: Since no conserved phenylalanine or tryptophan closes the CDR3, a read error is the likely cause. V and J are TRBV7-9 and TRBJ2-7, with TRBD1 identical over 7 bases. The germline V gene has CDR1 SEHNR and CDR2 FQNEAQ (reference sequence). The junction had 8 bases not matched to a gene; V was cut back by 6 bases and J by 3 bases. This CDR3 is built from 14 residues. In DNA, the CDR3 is TGTGCCAGCAGTTATCACGGGACAGACTACGAGCAGTACTCC. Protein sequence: CASSYHGTDYEQYS.